This T cell receptor beta chain was captured by sequencing in a study of OX40 agonist ivuxolimab in advanced cancers. About the study: Ivuxolimab doses were 0.01, 0.1, 0.3, 1.5, 3 or 10 mg/kg every 2 weeks. Earlier anti-PD-1, anti-PD-L1 or anti-CTLA-4 therapy was permitted; about 44% had received some. Study-wide points: Both blood CD4+ and CD8+ T cells showed clonal growth by week 6 at 0.1 to 3.0 mg/kg.

CDR1 and CDR2 from the germline V gene are SEHNR and FQNEAQ (reference sequence). Trimming cost V 4 bases and J 7 bases, with 15 bases left between them. The CDR3 totals 14 residues. Patients were ruled out by autoimmune disease history or systemic immunosuppression. Clones were sequenced by immunoSEQ multiplex PCR, and TCRdb holds only the in-frame ones, with some missing. This table holds 90,000 to 150,000 clones, 75% to 90% found once. A note on this clone: Its antigen is undetermined.

The chain recombines TRBV7-9 with TRBJ2-3; D may be TRBD2 (5 bases). The TCR was taken from an adult with an advanced solid tumor such as melanoma, head and neck, liver or kidney cancer. This sample comprised CD4+ or CD8+ T cells sorted from blood, obtained in a trial of the OX40 agonist ivuxolimab. In nucleotides, the CDR3 is TGTGCCAGCAGCTCCCACGGGGTTGTGAATACGCAGTATTTT. As protein: CASSSHGVVNTQYF.